This T cell receptor (beta chain) was documented in a study of blood T cells in healthy people across ages. Study-wide results and limits: One million T cells yielded diversity estimates that were considered underestimates. More naive CD4+ cells and higher diversity were found in long-lived than in aged donors.

This CDR3 is built from 14 residues. From germline, CDR1 is MNHEY and CDR2 SVGAGI. Trimming took off 0 bases at V and 1 base at J, with 6 bases between the two ends. Combining a sample-barcoded 5' primer with a J-beta primer mix, a second PCR ran for roughly 6 to 12 cycles. The study obtained at least 2.5 million CDR3-containing paired-end reads from every sample. TCRdb itself ran the 5' RACE reads through MiXCR, one entry per CDR3 protein. This table holds over a million distinct CDR3 sequences, roughly 64% found once. Comments on this clonotype: The antigen is unknown.

Isolated per sample were at least 6 million PBMCs. The TCR comes from a man between 18 and 29 years old in good health. The chain carries TRBV6-5 and TRBJ1-1; D is uncertain. Sequenced: blood. CDR3 region: CASSYSSTNTEAFF. CDR3 DNA sequence: TGTGCCAGCAGTTACTCGAGCACGAACACTGAAGCTTTCTTT.